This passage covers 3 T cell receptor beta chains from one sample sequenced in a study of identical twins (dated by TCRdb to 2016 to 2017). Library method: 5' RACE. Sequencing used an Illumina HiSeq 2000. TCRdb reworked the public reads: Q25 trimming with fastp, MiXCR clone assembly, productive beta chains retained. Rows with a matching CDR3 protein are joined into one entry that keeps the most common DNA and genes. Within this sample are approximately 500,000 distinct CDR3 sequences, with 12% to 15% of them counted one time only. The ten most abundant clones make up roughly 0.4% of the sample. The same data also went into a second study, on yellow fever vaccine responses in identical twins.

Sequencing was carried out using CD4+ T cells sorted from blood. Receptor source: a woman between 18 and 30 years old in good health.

CDR3 in DNA: TGCAGCGGACATGCTAGCGGGAGGGTCGATGAGCAGTTCTTC. It is translated as CSGHASGRVDEQFF. J is TRBJ2-1 and V is TRBV29-1, with 12 bases lining up with TRBD2. The germline V gene has CDR1 SQVTM and CDR2 ANQGSEA. With 7 bases clipped from V and 8 bases from J, the junction kept 9 bases outside the gene matches. The CDR3 loop spans 14 amino acids.

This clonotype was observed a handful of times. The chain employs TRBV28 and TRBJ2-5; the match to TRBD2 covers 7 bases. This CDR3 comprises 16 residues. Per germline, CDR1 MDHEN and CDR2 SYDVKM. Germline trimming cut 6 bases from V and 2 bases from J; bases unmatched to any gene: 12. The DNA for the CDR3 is TGTGCCAGCAGGAAAACGGGCGGGAGTGGGCAAGAGACCCAGTACTTC. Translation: CASRKTGGSGQETQYF.

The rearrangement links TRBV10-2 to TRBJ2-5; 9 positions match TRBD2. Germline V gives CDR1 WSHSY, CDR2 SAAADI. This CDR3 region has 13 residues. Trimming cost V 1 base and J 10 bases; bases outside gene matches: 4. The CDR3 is CASSEWREGFQYF. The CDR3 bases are TGCGCCAGCAGTGAGTGGCGGGAGGGGTTCCAGTACTTC.